This TCR beta chain comes out of a study of PD-1 blockade in classical Hodgkin lymphoma. Study conclusions and caveats: A significant rise in TCR diversity was seen by C4D1 for CD4+ cells but not for CD8+ cells. Complete responders entered with baseline diversity on par with newly diagnosed patients, the results showed. Initiation of nivolumab under 1 year after ASCT led to exclusion of patients.

The sample's time point: cycle 4 day 1 (C4D1), after five to seven weeks of nivolumab. There was relapse after autologous stem cell transplantation in every patient, and there was variation in brentuximab vedotin exposure. The CDR3 has 18 residues. V lost 3 bases and J lost 0, with 20 bases in between. Germline CDR1 reads SGHRS; CDR2 reads YFSETQ. Here immunoSEQ multiplex PCR was the method, and the copy in TCRdb shows in-frame clones only, minus some. The table lists about 30,000 clones, around 81% of them singletons, with about 18% in the top ten. A note on this clone: What it recognizes is unknown.

The receptor comes from a human donor with classical Hodgkin lymphoma. V gene TRBV5-1 combines with J gene TRBJ2-3, with a weak D call TRBD2 (6 bases). Source: peripheral blood mononuclear cells (PBMCs), taken before the fourth cycle of nivolumab. The CDR3 nucleotides read TGCGCCAGCAGCTCCGGGACTGGAGGGGTCCCTAGCACAGATACGCAGTATTTT. Translated: CASSSGTGGVPSTDTQYF.